This T cell receptor beta chain was captured by sequencing in a study of blood T cells in healthy people across ages. In the study overall: Using template switching, researchers captured about one barcoded beta molecule for each two T cells. Study-level points and caveats: Measured against age, TCR beta diversity per million T cells decreased in a roughly linear manner.

Together with a sample-barcoded 5' primer, a J-beta primer mix was included in a second PCR lasting roughly 7 to 11 cycles. TCRdb analysed the 5' RACE reads with MiXCR anew, one entry per CDR3 protein. The table records roughly 800,000 distinct CDR3 sequences, roughly 50% of them present only once. The amount of total RNA extracted per sample was at least 5.5 micrograms. The CDR3 consists of 16 residues. The germline CDR1 and CDR2 sequences are MNHEY and SVGAGI. The V and J ends lost 6 bases and 1 base respectively, with 19 bases between them. This clonotype came up a few times. Its specificity is not known.

The sequence came from an elderly man in good health. The sequencing sample was made of blood. The chain recombines TRBV6-5 with TRBJ2-7; D could derive from TRBD1 or TRBD2 (5 bases each). The chain's CDR3 is CASSRFGGEGSYEQYF. For the CDR3, the DNA is TGTGCCAGCAGCAGGTTTGGGGGAGAGGGGTCCTACGAGCAGTACTTC.